This TCR beta chain was obtained from a study of a mutant IDH1 vaccine in newly diagnosed glioma. Study-level information: Eight vaccinations went to patients in weeks 1, 3, 5, 7, 11, 15, 19, 23. Study-wide results and limits: Changes to the top peripheral T cell clonotypes appeared unrelated to pseudoprogression.

Time point in this sample: week 11, during vaccination. Every vaccination contained 300 ug of the mutant IDH1 20-mer peptide and was paired with topical imiquimod. Each astrocytoma in the donors was new, WHO grade 3 or 4, IDH1-mutant and ATRX-lost. Germline assignment: CDR1 MRHNA and CDR2 SNTAGT. This CDR3 has 14 residues. Trimming removed 2 bases at V and 9 bases at J, with 14 bases between. Repertoires were generated with immunoSEQ multiplex PCR, while TCRdb's copy carries only in-frame clones and drops some. Seen here are roughly 120,000 clones, around 80% observed once, and the top ten hold 5.5%. Note on this clone: Its specificity is not known.

The origin of this receptor is a middle-aged man with glioma. The chain joins TRBV6-4 to TRBJ2-1; D may be TRBD2 (6 bases). Source: PBMCs, taken from a glioma patient whose treatment included an IDH1 peptide vaccine. In DNA, the CDR3 is TGTGCCAGCAGTGACGGTGGCGGGGTCACTGAGCAGTTCTTC. It is translated as CASSDGGGVTEQFF.